The 17 T cell receptor beta chains given below trace back to one sample, sequenced in a study of spatial heterogeneity in lung cancer. Time point of the sample: sample taken at primary tumor resection. Each CDR3 protein gets one entry after TCRdb re-called the 5' RACE reads with MiXCR. Of around 2,800 distinct CDR3 sequences listed, just under 8% were seen once; the top ten hold about 24%. Sequencing was performed on normal lung tissue next to the tumor, taken at surgery. The receptors were gathered from a male donor with early-stage non-small cell lung cancer.

By frequency in the sample, this clonotype is medium-sized. The chain recombines TRBV6-5 with TRBJ2-5; 9 nucleotides align to TRBD2. With 5 bases clipped from V and 2 bases from J, the junction kept 3 bases outside the gene matches. The CDR3 runs to 14 residues. The germline gives CDR1 MNHEY, CDR2 SVGAGI. This CDR3 reads CASSLAGSQETQYF. CDR3 nucleotide sequence: TGTGCCAGCAGTCTAGCGGGATCTCAAGAGACCCAGTACTTC.

This clonotype qualifies as medium-sized (0.01 to 0.1%). This chain links TRBV19 with TRBJ1-1; weak D call: TRBD1 (6 bases). The CDR3 has 15 amino acids. Germline V gene data show CDR1 as LNHDA and CDR2 as SQIVND (reference sequence). V lost 8 bases, J lost 1 base, and 17 bases lay in between. The CDR3 protein is CASDPPGGGNTEAFF. In nucleotides, the CDR3 is TGTGCCAGTGATCCCCCAGGAGGGGGGAACACTGAAGCTTTCTTT.

By sample share, this clonotype is medium-sized. The rearrangement links TRBV18 to TRBJ2-2, with TRBD1 identical over 8 bases. CDR1 is KGHSH, CDR2 LQKENI, per germline. J was trimmed by 5 bases and V by 6 bases; bases with no gene match: 11. This CDR3 contains 16 residues. The CDR3 protein is CASSRAGQGSTGELFF. In nucleotides, the CDR3 is TGTGCCAGCTCGCGGGCCGGACAGGGCTCTACCGGGGAGCTGTTTTTT.

By share, this clonotype counts as medium-sized. The chain is built from TRBV4-1 and TRBJ1-4; TRBD1 might be the D (6 bases). CDR3 length: 15 residues. Germline V gives CDR1 MGHRA, CDR2 YSYEKL. V dropped 4 bases and J dropped 8 bases, with 17 bases sitting between them. CDR3 DNA sequence: TGCGCCAGCAGCCCTTGGGACACCGGAGCGGAAAAACTGTTTTTT. This encodes CASSPWDTGAEKLFF.

In its sample, this clonotype ranks as medium-sized. The genes are TRBV4-3 and TRBJ2-7, with 7 nucleotides matching TRBD2. This CDR3 is 14 amino acids long. Germline V CDR1 and CDR2: LGHNA, YSLEER. With 1 base clipped from V and 1 base from J, the junction kept 1 base outside the gene matches. In DNA, the CDR3 is TGCGCCAGCAGCCAAGGGACTAGTTCCTACGAGCAGTACTTC. Translating gives CASSQGTSSYEQYF.

This clonotype was seen a handful of times. The chain links TRBV2 to TRBJ1-2; no reliable D call. The CDR3 totals 13 residues. Trimming took off 3 bases at V and 4 bases at J, with 9 bases between the two ends. CDR1 and CDR2 (germline): SNHLY, FYNNEI. In nucleotides, the CDR3 is TGTGCCAGCAGTGAGACAATGATCTATGGCTACACCTTC. Translation: CASSETMIYGYTF.

This sequence joins TRBV11-2 and TRBJ2-3; D may match TRBD1 or TRBD2 (5 bases each). Between the trimmed V and J ends, which lost 3 bases and 4 bases, there was a span of 11 bases. Germline V gene sequence: CDR1 SGHAT, CDR2 FQNNGV. This CDR3 is 14 amino acids long. The CDR3 reads CASSFQMGADTQYF. DNA of the CDR3: TGTGCCAGCAGCTTTCAAATGGGGGCAGATACGCAGTATTTT.

This chain uses TRBV20-1 with TRBJ1-2; no clear D gene. Germline V gene data show CDR1 as DFQATT and CDR2 as SNEGSKA (reference sequence). The V end was cut by 5 bases, the J end by 4 bases, with 14 bases between. CDR3 length equals 13 residues. CDR3 sequence reads: CSARAGGFYGYTF. In DNA form, the CDR3 reads TGCAGTGCTCGGGCAGGCGGTTTCTATGGCTACACCTTC.

In its sample, this clonotype ranks as medium-sized (0.01 to 0.1%). V and J are TRBV4-2 and TRBJ1-4; possible D gene TRBD1, 5 bases. The CDR3 has 14 amino acids. Per the germline V gene, CDR1 is LGHNA and CDR2 is YNFKEQ. V shed 1 base and J shed 4 bases, with 7 bases lying between them. The CDR3 DNA follows: TGTGCCAGCAGCCAAGGAAGGGGTAATGAAAAACTGTTTTTT. It encodes CASSQGRGNEKLFF.

By frequency in the sample, this clonotype is medium-sized. The J gene is TRBJ1-2, the V gene TRBV7-2, with D perhaps TRBD1 (5 bases). Germline V lookup: CDR1 SGHTA, CDR2 FQGNSA. Trimming removed 5 bases at V and 7 bases at J, with 23 bases between. CDR3 size: 16 residues. CDR3 in amino acids: CASSPWGEGALSGYTF. CDR3 in DNA: TGTGCCAGCAGCCCGTGGGGTGAAGGGGCACTAAGTGGCTACACCTTC.

The chain couples TRBV6-1 to TRBJ2-5; D might be TRBD2 (5 bases). Germline loops: CDR1 MNHNS, CDR2 SASEGT. The ends were cut back, 5 bases at V and 1 base at J, with 17 bases in the middle. This CDR3 has 16 amino acids. The CDR3 reads CASSRGLQATQETQYF. CDR3 coding DNA: TGTGCCAGCAGTAGAGGGCTCCAGGCCACCCAAGAGACCCAGTACTTC.

This chain connects TRBV29-1 to TRBJ1-1, with unresolved D. This CDR3 comprises 12 residues. CDR1 is SQVTM and CDR2 is ANQGSEA in the germline V gene. V lost 7 bases to trimming and J lost 2 bases, with 11 bases between them. DNA for the CDR3: TGCAGCGGGGCGTCATTAAACACTGAAGCTTTCTTT. The encoded protein is CSGASLNTEAFF.

In its sample, this clonotype is medium-sized. The CDR3 is CASSLWGTGSNEQFF. The CDR3 DNA follows: TGCGCCAGCAGCTTGTGGGGGACAGGGAGCAATGAGCAGTTCTTC. The chain has TRBV5-1 and TRBJ2-1; 9 bases align to TRBD1. V dropped 1 base and J dropped 6; count of bases not matched to a gene: 5. The CDR3 sequence is 15 residues long. Germline V gene sequence: CDR1 SGHRS, CDR2 YFSETQ. The complete variable domain, with remaining parts taken from reference TRBV5-1 and TRBJ2-1, reads KAGVTQTPRYLIKTRGQQVTLSCSPISGHRSVSWYQQTPGQGLQFLFEYFSETQRNKGNFPGRFSGRQFSNSRSEMNVSTLELGDSALYLCASSLWGTGSNEQFFGPGTRLTVL.

To note about this clonotype: This may arise from a read error, as a much more abundant clone is one base away. The chain couples TRBV28 to TRBJ1-5; D uncertain. Germline V CDR1 and CDR2: MDHEN, SYDVKM. CDR3 length: 14 amino acids. The CDR3 is CAGSPYGSNQPQHF. The CDR3 DNA reads TGTGCCGGCAGTCCCTATGGTAGCAATCAGCCCCAGCATTTT.

This clonotype appeared a few times. The chain employs TRBV7-2 and TRBJ2-1; possible D gene TRBD2, 7 bases. There are 15 residues in the CDR3. V was trimmed by 3 bases and J by 4 bases, leaving 13 bases between them. Germline V lookup: CDR1 SGHTA, CDR2 FQGNSA. The CDR3 loop is CASSLHAGAYNEQFF. Here the CDR3 DNA reads TGTGCCAGCAGCTTGCATGCGGGGGCTTACAATGAGCAGTTCTTC.

This clonotype was picked up a small number of times. The chain has TRBV19 and TRBJ2-1; the match to TRBD2 covers 9 bases. The germline V gene encodes CDR1 LNHDA and CDR2 SQIVND (reference sequence). This CDR3 has 16 residues. V trimming: 2 bases; J trimming: 8 bases; junction bases outside the gene matches: 10. CDR3 sequence: CASSIFPAGGFDEQFF. CDR3 DNA: TGTGCCAGTAGTATATTCCCAGCGGGAGGTTTTGATGAGCAGTTCTTC.

This clonotype was counted between two and nine times. The chain carries TRBV5-4 and TRBJ2-4; D tentatively fits TRBD1 or TRBD2 (5 bases each). CDR3 length: 15 residues. With 2 bases removed from V and 5 bases from J, the gap between germline ends came to 14 bases. The germline CDR1 and CDR2 sequences are SGHNT and YYREEE (reference sequence). The DNA for the CDR3 is TGTGCCAGCAGCTTAGGAGGCAGGGTAGAAAACATTCAGTACTTC. Translated: CASSLGGRVENIQYF.